This T cell receptor (beta chain) was captured by sequencing in a study of T-cell memory formation after mild COVID-19. Between the trimmed V and J ends, which lost 0 bases and 4 bases, there was a span of 10 bases. The CDR3 has 15 amino acids. Germline values: CDR1 SGHRS, CDR2 YFSETQ. TCRdb re-called the 5' RACE reads with MiXCR, one entry per CDR3 protein. This table holds 150,000 to 200,000 distinct CDR3 sequences, 16% found once. Study results and caveats: The CD4+ clones that contracted clustered mainly within CM and EM, and the CD8+ clones concentrated in EMRA.

Worth noting for this clonotype: Its specificity is not known.

The sequence was collected from an adult woman who had mild COVID-19 (a few samples of this study predate the infection). Cell type and time point are not known. Specimen: PBMCs or a T cell subset sorted from them (not recorded which). The rearrangement joins TRBV5-1 to TRBJ2-2; TRBD1 is a possible D gene (6 bases). The CDR3 sequence is CASSLDQGRTGELFF. The CDR3 DNA reads as TGCGCCAGCAGCTTGGACCAGGGGCGCACCGGGGAGCTGTTTTTT. Using reference TRBV5-1 and TRBJ2-2 for the parts outside the CDR3, the full variable domain is KAGVTQTPRYLIKTRGQQVTLSCSPISGHRSVSWYQQTPGQGLQFLFEYFSETQRNKGNFPGRFSGRQFSNSRSEMNVSTLELGDSALYLCASSLDQGRTGELFFGEGSRLTVL.